What follows describes a single TCR beta chain. Its antigen is not known. The method was immunoSEQ multiplex PCR; TCRdb's version includes in-frame clones alone and lacks a portion of them. The profile covers tens of thousands of clones, with 79% appearing a single time and less than 45% taken by the ten largest. The CDR3 is 18 amino acids. Germline V gene sequence: CDR1 LGHNT, CDR2 FRNRAP. Trimming cost V 4 bases and J 1 base; bases outside gene matches: 8. The record originates from a study of T cells in localized non-small cell lung cancer. Findings and caveats of the study: Heterogeneity remains possible because sequencing was limited to only one tumor region. Longer overall survival was seen with higher T cell density measured in blood. Uninvolved adjacent lung had more T cell clonality than any other tissue, topping tumor. Median detection of top 100 tumor clones in adjacent lung was under 75 clones.

This TCR derives from a woman aged 35 to 70 with stage II squamous cell lung carcinoma. The material was PBMCs, obtained before any cancer treatment. V is TRBV12-5 and J is TRBJ2-5; 14 nucleotides align to TRBD2. The CDR3 DNA reads as TGTGCTAGTGGTTCTGGACTAGCGGGAGGCCCCCTCCAAGAGACCCAGTACTTC. Translating it yields CASGSGLAGGPLQETQYF.